These 7 T cell receptor beta chains came from one sample sequenced in a study of T cell changes during pregnancy in multiple sclerosis. Generated by immunoSEQ multiplex PCR, the TCRdb table keeps only in-frame clones and is missing some. In the table there are tens of thousands of clones, about 88% of which are singletons. This material consisted of CD4+ T cells from peripheral blood mononuclear cells, taken in the first trimester of pregnancy. Source of these receptors: a female donor with multiple sclerosis, enrolled in a pregnancy study.

The chain couples TRBV19 to TRBJ1-2, with TRBD1 matching 7 bases. The V segment lost 9 bases and the J segment 2 bases; nucleotides outside the gene matches: 6. CDR3 length: 13 residues. From germline, CDR1 is LNHDA and CDR2 SQIVND (reference sequence). The DNA of the CDR3 is TGTGCCAGCGGACAGGCCCAGAACTATGGCTACACCTTC. It is translated as CASGQAQNYGYTF.

The rearrangement links TRBV10-1 to TRBJ2-5; possible D gene TRBD2, 5 bases. CDR1 and CDR2 (germline): WNHNN, SYGVQD (reference sequence). There are 13 residues in the CDR3. The ends were cut back, 10 bases at V and 2 bases at J, with 14 bases in the middle. The DNA of the CDR3 is TGCGCCACCTCTACCGGGGTACAAGAGACCCAGTACTTC. This gives the protein CATSTGVQETQYF.

Only one count was recorded for this clone. The chain is built from TRBV5-6 and TRBJ2-5; 12 bases align to TRBD2. CDR3 length equals 17 residues. The trim removed 5 bases at V and 4 bases at J, leaving 12 bases unmatched. Germline CDR1 is SGHDT and CDR2 is YYEEEE. CDR3 DNA sequence: TGTGCCAGCAGTCCGATAGGCCTAGCGGGAGGGCCAGAGACCCAGTACTTC. It translates to CASSPIGLAGGPETQYF. The full variable domain, rest sourced from reference TRBV5-6 and TRBJ2-5, is DAGVTQSPTHLIKTRGQQVTLRCSPKSGHDTVSWYQQALGQGPQFIFQYYEEEERQRGNFPDRFSGHQFPNYSSELNVNALLLGDSALYLCASSPIGLAGGPETQYFGPGTRLLVL.

This clone was observed a few times. The V and J genes are TRBV29-1 and TRBJ2-7; 10 nucleotides agree with TRBD2. CDR3 length: 14 residues. From germline, CDR1 is SQVTM and CDR2 ANQGSEA. The trim removed 5 bases at V and 4 bases at J, leaving 8 bases unmatched. This CDR3 is CSVSASGSWYEQYF. The CDR3 DNA reads TGCAGCGTTAGCGCTAGCGGGAGCTGGTACGAGCAGTACTTC.

V and J are TRBV7-9 and TRBJ1-4, with 8 positions matching TRBD1. Germline assignment: CDR1 SEHNR and CDR2 FQNEAQ (reference sequence). The CDR3 covers 14 residues. J gave up 8 bases and V 3 bases, and 5 bases lay outside the gene matches. CDR3 nucleotides: TGTGCCAGCAGCTTTGACAGGGGAGGGGAAAAACTGTTTTTT. Translated, it gives CASSFDRGGEKLFF.

The chain combines TRBV28 with TRBJ1-1; possibly TRBD1 for D (6 bases). V gave up 4 bases and J gave up 7 bases, with 16 bases separating them. The CDR3 covers 14 residues. CDR1 MDHEN and CDR2 SYDVKM come from the germline V gene. The CDR3 protein is CASSSHGQRLEAFF. For the CDR3, the DNA is TGTGCCAGCAGTTCCCACGGACAGAGGCTTGAAGCTTTCTTT.

The chain uses TRBV19 and TRBJ2-7; 8 bases are shared with TRBD1. Unmatched junction bases numbered 4, after V lost 9 bases and J lost 0 bases. CDR3 length: 13 residues. In germline, CDR1 is LNHDA, CDR2 SQIVND (reference sequence). The CDR3 region is CASRDRSSYEQYF. DNA of the CDR3: TGTGCCAGCCGGGACAGGAGCTCCTACGAGCAGTACTTC.